This is a list of T cell receptor beta chains from one sample in a study of blood T cell repertoires in COVID-19. Data came from immunoSEQ multiplex PCR; TCRdb stores just in-frame clones and leaves some out. The repertoire has around 170,000 clones, roughly 83% of them found once; the top ten carry 7.5% to 10%. The sequencing input was PBMCs or T cells enriched from blood (not recorded which). The receptor set was obtained from a woman aged 25 to 39 who had recovered from COVID-19. CDR3s include the opening cysteine and the closing phenylalanine or tryptophan. The D gene is left open where the match is weak. Size is stated for part of the rows, as once, few or many counts, or as a class when the clone is expanded.

v_call	clone_size	j_call	d_call	cdr3_aa	cdr3_nt
TRBV5-4	once	TRBJ2-1	-	CASSLNHPGDNEQFF	TGTGCCAGCAGCTTGAATCATCCAGGGGACAATGAGCAGTTCTTC
TRBV25-1	-	TRBJ2-4	TRBD2	CASSEAGGKNIQYF	TGTGCCAGCAGTGAAGCGGGGGGGAAAAACATTCAGTACTTC
TRBV6-5	once	TRBJ1-2	TRBD1	CASRQLGQGLYGYTF	TGTGCCAGCAGGCAGCTGGGACAGGGCCTCTATGGCTACACCTTC
TRBV10-2	once	TRBJ2-7	TRBD1	CASRLTGEQSYEQYF	TGCGCCAGTAGACTTACAGGGGAGCAATCCTACGAGCAGTACTTC
TRBV11-2	-	TRBJ1-3	-	CASARDGGNTIYF	TGTGCCAGCGCCCGGGATGGTGGGAACACCATATATTTT
TRBV5-1	once	TRBJ2-2	-	CASSPHRDTGELFF	TGCGCCAGCAGCCCCCACAGGGACACCGGGGAGCTGTTTTTT
TRBV19	once	TRBJ2-3	TRBD2	CASSIDGGAGGPLIPDTQYF	TGTGCCAGTAGTATAGATGGGGGAGCGGGAGGGCCTTTGATTCCAGATACGCAGTATTTT
TRBV12-3/TRBV12-4	-	TRBJ2-7	-	CASSFRGEQYF	TGTGCCAGCAGTTTTAGGGGCGAGCAGTACTTC
TRBV7-2	-	TRBJ1-5	-	CASSPGVSNQPQHF	TGTGCCAGCAGCCCAGGGGTCAGCAATCAGCCCCAGCATTTT
TRBV27	-	TRBJ2-7	-	CASSSSSFEQYF	TGTGCCAGCAGTTCTTCCAGTTTCGAGCAGTACTTC
TRBV24-1	few	TRBJ1-3	-	CATSGPGHLGNTIYF	TGTGCCACCAGTGGCCCGGGACATCTTGGAAACACCATATATTTT
TRBV19	-	TRBJ2-7	TRBD2	CASSISSGFSYEQYF	TGTGCCAGTAGTATATCTAGCGGTTTCTCCTACGAGCAGTACTTC
TRBV7-9	-	TRBJ2-5	TRBD1	CASSLTGRGETQYF	TGTGCCAGCAGCTTGACAGGGAGAGGGGAGACCCAGTACTTC
TRBV2	-	TRBJ1-1	-	CASTTEVNTEAFF	TGTGCCAGCACGACAGAGGTGAACACTGAAGCTTTCTTT
TRBV11-2	-	TRBJ2-7	TRBD2	CASSPPAAGGPGGEQYF	TGTGCCAGCAGTCCCCCCGCAGCGGGAGGGCCCGGGGGCGAGCAGTACTTC
TRBV21-1	few	TRBJ2-7	-	CASSKGLAYEQYF	TGTGCCAGCAGCAAGGGACTAGCGTACGAGCAGTACTTC
TRBV28	-	TRBJ2-1	TRBD1	CASSTGQAYNEQFF	TGTGCCAGCAGCACGGGACAGGCCTACAATGAGCAGTTCTTC
TRBV9	-	TRBJ1-3	-	CASSPRVSGNTIYF	TGTGCCAGCAGCCCCAGGGTCTCTGGAAACACCATATATTTT
TRBV7-9	-	TRBJ2-5	TRBD1	CASSLGQGDFETQYF	TGTGCCAGCAGCCTGGGACAGGGGGACTTTGAGACCCAGTACTTC
TRBV3-1/TRBV3-2	-	TRBJ1-6	-	CASSQASSPLHF	TGTGCCAGCAGCCAAGCCTCTTCACCCCTCCACTTT
TRBV24-1	-	TRBJ2-2	TRBD1	CATSDPGQANGELFF	TGTGCCACCAGTGACCCGGGACAGGCTAACGGGGAGCTGTTTTTT
TRBV27	-	TRBJ2-7	-	CASSPWAGHSEQYF	TGTGCCAGCAGTCCATGGGCGGGGCATAGCGAGCAGTACTTC
TRBV7-8	-	TRBJ1-5	TRBD1	CASSLAGQVLSGQPQHF	TGTGCCAGCAGCTTAGCGGGACAGGTCCTCTCCGGGCAGCCCCAGCATTTT
TRBV20-1	few	TRBJ1-1	-	CSASPGTEAFF	TGCAGTGCTAGTCCCGGGACTGAAGCTTTCTTT
TRBV2	-	TRBJ2-7	-	CASIRTTSSYEQYF	TGTGCCAGCATTAGGACTACCAGCTCCTACGAGCAGTACTTC
TRBV19	-	TRBJ1-2	-	CALLEHYGYTF	TGTGCCTTGTTAGAACACTATGGCTACACCTTC
TRBV2	-	TRBJ2-1	TRBD2	CASSVLAGGNEQFF	TGTGCCAGCAGTGTTCTAGCGGGAGGCAATGAGCAGTTCTTC
TRBV7-2	-	TRBJ2-3	-	CASSSLVTTDTQYF	TGTGCCAGCAGCTCACTAGTGACTACAGATACGCAGTATTTT
TRBV28	-	TRBJ2-7	TRBD1	CASSLSTGGFYEQYF	TGTGCCAGCAGTCTCTCGACAGGGGGCTTCTACGAGCAGTACTTC